In this sample, the clone carrying this T cell receptor (beta chain) turned up many times. No antigen is known for it. With V trimmed by 5 bases and J by 3 bases, 11 bases remained unmatched. The CDR3 has 16 residues. CDR1 and CDR2 (germline): SEHNR, FQNEAQ (reference sequence). This sample is drawn from a study of regulatory T cells in long-lasting Graves disease. Building the TCR beta libraries relied on iRepertoire HTBI primers, and CDR3 regions underwent Arm-PCR. MiXCR was run by TCRdb on the multiplex PCR reads, yielding one entry per CDR3 protein. The data show hundreds of thousands of distinct CDR3 sequences, more than 15% seen once. Time point indicated: newly diagnosed GD, antithyroid drugs for less than 3 months. Extracted PBMC RNA gave rise to the TCR library. General observations from the study: Persistent patients shared 2,741 public clonotypes among themselves. Newly diagnosed patients shared fewer, at 900 to 1,000. Persistent disease was characterized by preferential usage of TRBV28, TRBJ1-2 and TRBJ2-5.

The sample also formed part of further work on T cells in Graves' hyperthyroidism and ophthalmopathy. That paper notes: Among thyroid clonotypes expanded above 0.001, most also appeared in blood. Separation of ophthalmopathy from stable hyperthyroidism was achieved by a 13 V-J model.

The chain has TRBV7-9 and TRBJ1-1; TRBD1 matches at 8 bases. This material consisted of peripheral blood mononuclear cells (PBMCs), taken at new diagnosis, from a patient treated with antithyroid drugs. The clonotype comes from a woman aged 40 to 65 with Graves disease. CDR3 DNA: TGTGCCAGCAGCCTCAGGGGGCCCCTGGGTGACACTGAAGCTTTCTTT. This translates into CASSLRGPLGDTEAFF.